This T cell receptor (beta chain) appears in the sequencing data of a study of cytomegalovirus exposure and HLA in healthy donors. Turning to this clone: The target antigen is unknown.

Primers for the PCR totalled 60 Vbeta and 13 Jbeta. Only in-frame clones appear in the TCRdb table, and some are missing; sequencing was by immunoSEQ multiplex PCR. The table has a few hundred thousand clones, around 90% seen once. Findings and limits, study-wide: For most TCR beta V segments, an earlier analysis put the productive rate at about 90% or about 30% of the time. 150 to 200 TCR beta chains were listed as cytomegalovirus-associated.

Donors consisted of healthy bone marrow donors. With V trimmed by 3 bases and J by 3 bases, 5 bases remained unmatched. CDR1 and CDR2 (germline): MDHEN, SYDVKM. The CDR3 has 14 amino acids. V gene TRBV28 combines with J gene TRBJ2-7, with TRBD1 matching over 7 bases. This clonotype originated in a girl aged 2-10 years in good health and CMV-seronegative. The source material was PBMCs. CDR3 DNA: TGTGCCAGCAGTTTGGGACAGACAAACTACGAGCAGTACTTC. Residues: CASSLGQTNYEQYF. The full variable domain, its missing parts supplied by reference TRBV28 and TRBJ2-7, is DVKVTQSSRYLVKRTGEKVFLECVQDMDHENMFWYRQDPGLGLRLIYFSYDVKMKEKGDIPEGYSVSREKKERFSLILESASTNQTSMYLCASSLGQTNYEQYFGPGTRLTVT.